The T cell receptor beta chain under discussion was sequenced for a study of T cell repertoires in cytomegalovirus infection. MiXCR, applied by TCRdb to the reads, yields one record per CDR3 protein. The sample lists a few hundred thousand distinct CDR3 sequences; more than 8% were seen once. The CDR3 runs to 14 residues. CDR1 and CDR2 (germline): MGHDK, SYGVNS. V gave up 3 bases and J gave up 8 bases, with 16 bases separating them. This chain links TRBV25-1 with TRBJ1-2, with a weak D call TRBD1 (6 bases). The specimen sequenced was PBMCs. This sequence originates from a human donor in good health (CMV status not recorded). Some clones in this sample may be carry-over from other donors' samples. The CDR3 is CASSDRTGSGGYTF. Here the CDR3 DNA reads TGTGCCAGCAGTGACCGAACAGGGAGTGGCGGCTACACCTTC.